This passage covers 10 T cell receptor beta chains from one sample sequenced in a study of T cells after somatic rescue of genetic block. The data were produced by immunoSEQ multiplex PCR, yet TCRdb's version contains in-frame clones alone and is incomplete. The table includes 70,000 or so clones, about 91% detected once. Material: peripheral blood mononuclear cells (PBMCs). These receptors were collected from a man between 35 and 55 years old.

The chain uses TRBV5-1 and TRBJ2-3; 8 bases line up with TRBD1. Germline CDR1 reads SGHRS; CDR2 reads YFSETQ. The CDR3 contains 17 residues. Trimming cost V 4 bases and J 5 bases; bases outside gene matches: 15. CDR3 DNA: TGCGCCAGCAGCCCACGCCCCGGGCAGGGGGCACAAGATACGCAGTATTTT. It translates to CASSPRPGQGAQDTQYF.

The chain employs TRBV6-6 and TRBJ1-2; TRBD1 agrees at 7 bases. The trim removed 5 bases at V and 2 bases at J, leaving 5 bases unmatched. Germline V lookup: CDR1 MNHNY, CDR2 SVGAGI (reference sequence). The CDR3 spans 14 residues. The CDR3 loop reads CASSPPTGNYGYTF. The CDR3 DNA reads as TGTGCCAGCAGTCCACCGACAGGGAACTATGGCTACACCTTC.

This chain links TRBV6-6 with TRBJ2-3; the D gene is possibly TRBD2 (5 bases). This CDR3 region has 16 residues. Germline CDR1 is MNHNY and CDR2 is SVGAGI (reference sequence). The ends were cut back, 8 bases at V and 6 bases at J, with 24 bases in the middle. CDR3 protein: CASGPAARAGRDTQYF. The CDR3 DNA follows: TGTGCCAGCGGGCCGGCCGCGAGGGCGGGCCGGGATACGCAGTATTTT.

The chain's CDR3 is CASRENRVNQPQHF. CDR3 nucleotide sequence: TGTGCCAGCAGAGAAAACAGGGTGAACCAGCCCCAGCATTTT. V is TRBV6-1 and J is TRBJ1-5; D perhaps matches TRBD1 (6 bases). V was cut by 6 bases and J by 7 bases, with 16 bases left in between. This CDR3 is built from 14 residues. Germline CDR1 is MNHNS and CDR2 is SASEGT.

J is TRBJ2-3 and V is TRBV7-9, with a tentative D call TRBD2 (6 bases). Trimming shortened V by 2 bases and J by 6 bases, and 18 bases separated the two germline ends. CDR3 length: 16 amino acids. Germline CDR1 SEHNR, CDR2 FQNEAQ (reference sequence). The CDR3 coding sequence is TGTGCCAGCAGCTTAATTTCGGGAGCGCCGGGGGATACGCAGTATTTT. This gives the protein CASSLISGAPGDTQYF.

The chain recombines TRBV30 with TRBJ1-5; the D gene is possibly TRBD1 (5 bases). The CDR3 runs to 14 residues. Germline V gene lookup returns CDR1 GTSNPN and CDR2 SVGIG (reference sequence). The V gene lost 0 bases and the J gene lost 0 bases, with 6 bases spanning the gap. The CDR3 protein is CAWSVTGSNQPQHF. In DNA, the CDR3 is TGTGCCTGGAGTGTTACAGGTAGCAATCAGCCCCAGCATTTT. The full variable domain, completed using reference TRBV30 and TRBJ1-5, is SQTIHQWPATLVQPVGSPLSLECTVEGTSNPNLYWYRQAAGRGLQLLFYSVGIGQISSEVPQNLSASRPQDRQFILSSKKLLLSDSGFYLCAWSVTGSNQPQHFGDGTRLSIL.

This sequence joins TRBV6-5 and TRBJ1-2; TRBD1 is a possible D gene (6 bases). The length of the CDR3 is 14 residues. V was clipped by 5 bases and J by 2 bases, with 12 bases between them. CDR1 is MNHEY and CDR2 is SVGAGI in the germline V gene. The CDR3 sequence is CASSRTALNYGYTF. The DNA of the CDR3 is TGTGCCAGCAGTCGGACAGCGCTAAACTATGGCTACACCTTC.

The CDR3 nucleotides are TGTGCCAGCAGCGTAGGTTCGGGACCCGGCTCTGGGGCCAACGTCCTGACTTTC. As protein: CASSVGSGPGSGANVLTF. This chain uses TRBV9 with TRBJ2-6, with D perhaps given as TRBD1 or TRBD2 (5 bases each). CDR3 length: 18 amino acids. V lost 0 bases to trimming and J lost 0 bases, with 13 bases between them. The germline V gene has CDR1 SGDLS and CDR2 YYNGEE.

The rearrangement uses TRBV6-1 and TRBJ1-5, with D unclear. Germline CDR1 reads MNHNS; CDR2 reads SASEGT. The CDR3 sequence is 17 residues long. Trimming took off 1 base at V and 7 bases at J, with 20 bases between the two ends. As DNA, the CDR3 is TGTGCCAGCAGTGAAGGGGTTGGACGGGTAGACAACCAGCCCCAGCATTTT. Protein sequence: CASSEGVGRVDNQPQHF.

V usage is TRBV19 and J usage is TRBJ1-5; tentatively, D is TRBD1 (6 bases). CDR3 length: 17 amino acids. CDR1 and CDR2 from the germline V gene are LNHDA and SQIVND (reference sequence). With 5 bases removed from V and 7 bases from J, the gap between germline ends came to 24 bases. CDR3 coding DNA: TGTGCCAGTAGTGGGGGACATCTCCGCCCGACAGAACAGCCCCAGCATTTT. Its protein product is CASSGGHLRPTEQPQHF.